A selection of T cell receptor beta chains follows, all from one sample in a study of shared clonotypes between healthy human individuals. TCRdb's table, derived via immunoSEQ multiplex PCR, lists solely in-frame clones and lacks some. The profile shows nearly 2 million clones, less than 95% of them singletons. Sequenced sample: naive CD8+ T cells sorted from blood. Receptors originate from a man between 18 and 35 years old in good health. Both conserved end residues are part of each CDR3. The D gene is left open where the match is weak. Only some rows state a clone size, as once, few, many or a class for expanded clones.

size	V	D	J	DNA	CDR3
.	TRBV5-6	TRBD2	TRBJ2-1	TGTGCCAGCAGCTTGGAACTAGCGGGCTCCTACAATGAGCAGTTCTTC	CASSLELAGSYNEQFF
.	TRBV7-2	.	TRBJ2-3	TGTGCCAGCAGCTTGGTGGGGGACACAGATACGCAGTATTTT	CASSLVGDTDTQYF
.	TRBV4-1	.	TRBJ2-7	TGCGCCAGCAGCCAAGATTTGGGGACTTTTAGCTCCTACGAGCAGTACTTC	CASSQDLGTFSSYEQYF
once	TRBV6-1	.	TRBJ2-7	TGTGCCAGCAGTGAGGGACCGCCCTACGAGCAGTACTTC	CASSEGPPYEQYF
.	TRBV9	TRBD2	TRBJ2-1	TGTGCCAGCAGCGTTAGCGGGGGCCTACAGTTCTTC	CASSVSGGLQFF
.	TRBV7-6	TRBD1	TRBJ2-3	TGTGCCAGCAGCTTACAGGGGGGACAGGGCGCAGATACGCAGTATTTT	CASSLQGGQGADTQYF
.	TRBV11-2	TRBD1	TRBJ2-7	TGTGCCAGCAGCTCCTGGGACAGTACCTCCTACGAGCAGTACTTC	CASSSWDSTSYEQYF
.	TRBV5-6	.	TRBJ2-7	TGTGCCAGCAGCTCGGGGATGGATAACTCCTACGAGCAGTACTTC	CASSSGMDNSYEQYF
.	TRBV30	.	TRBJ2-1	TGTGCCTGGGAAACCCGGCGGACGGAGTACAATGAGCAGTTCTTC	CAWETRRTEYNEQFF
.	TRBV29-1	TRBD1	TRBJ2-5	TGCAGCGCAGATCCCGGGACAGGGATGTTGGAGACCCAGTACTTC	CSADPGTGMLETQYF
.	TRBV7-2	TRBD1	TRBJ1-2	TGTGCCAGCAGCTTACCCAGGGGGCTCCATGGCTACACCTTC	CASSLPRGLHGYTF
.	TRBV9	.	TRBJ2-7	TGTGCCAGCAGCGTAGTGTCAGGTAGCCACGAGCAGTACTTC	CASSVVSGSHEQYF
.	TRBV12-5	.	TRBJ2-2	TGTGCTAGTGGTTCAAAGGGGAACACCGGGGAGCTGTTTTTT	CASGSKGNTGELFF
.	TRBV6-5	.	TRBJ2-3	TGTGCCAGCAGTTACCTTGCGACTAGCACAGATACGCAGTATTTT	CASSYLATSTDTQYF
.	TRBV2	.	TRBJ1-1	TGTGCCAGCAGTGATGTCGGGCGGAACACTGAAGCTTTCTTT	CASSDVGRNTEAFF
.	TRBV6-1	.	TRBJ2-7	TGTGCCAGCTGCGAGGGGCCCAACTACGAGCAGTACTTC	CASCEGPNYEQYF
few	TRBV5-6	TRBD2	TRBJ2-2	TGTGCCAGCAGCTTGGAACTAGCGGGAGACACCGGGGAGCTGTTTTTT	CASSLELAGDTGELFF
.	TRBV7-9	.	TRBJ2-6	TGTGCCAGCAGCTATCAAACTCCCCCTTTCCTGACTTTC	CASSYQTPPFLTF
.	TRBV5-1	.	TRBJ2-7	TGCGCCAGCAGCCACTTTATATTTTTC	CASSHFIFF
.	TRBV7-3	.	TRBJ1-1	TGTGCCAGCAGCCCAGGGGCCGGGACGAACACTGAAGCTTTCTTT	CASSPGAGTNTEAFF
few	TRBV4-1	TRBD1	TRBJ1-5	TGCGCCAGCAGCCAGGAACCGGGACAGTCCAATCAGCCCCAGCATTTT	CASSQEPGQSNQPQHF
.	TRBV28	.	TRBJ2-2	TGTGCCAGCAGTCCCTCGAACACCGGGGAGCTGTTTTTT	CASSPSNTGELFF
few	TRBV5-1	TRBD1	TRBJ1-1	TGCGCCAGCAGCTTGGCCGGGACAGGGGGCATGAACACTGAAGCTTTCTTT	CASSLAGTGGMNTEAFF
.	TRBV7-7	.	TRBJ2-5	TGTGCTAGCAGCTTGCATCGAGCTGAAGAGACCCAGTACTTC	CASSLHRAEETQYF
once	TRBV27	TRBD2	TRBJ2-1	TGTGCCAGCAGTGCTATACTAGCGGGAGACAATGAGCAGTTCTTC	CASSAILAGDNEQFF